This TCR beta chain was sequenced for a study of T cell responses to AZD1222 COVID-19 vaccine. Regarding the study as a whole: Within unmutated variant regions lay the reported targets of nearly half of spike-specific TCRs. Receipt of two AZD1222 doses was followed by a rise in Spike-specific TCR breadth and depth. White British people made up most donors, females outnumbered males, and clonal diversity was possibly underestimated.

Comment on this clone: Antigen: not known.

The assay was immunoSEQ multiplex PCR, and TCRdb's table has in-frame clones only and misses some. The table records 90,000 to 130,000 clones, 80% to 85% of them present only once. Trimming removed 2 bases at V and 3 bases at J, with 6 bases between. The CDR3 extends over 13 amino acids. The specimen was peripheral blood, collected on day 0 of AZD1222 vaccination. This clonotype originated in an adult in good health. The chain uses TRBV12-3 or TRBV12-4 and TRBJ2-3; D is perhaps TRBD1 (6 bases). The CDR3 here is CASSLRGTDTQYF. The CDR3 DNA reads TGTGCCAGCAGTTTAAGGGGGACAGATACGCAGTATTTT.